The rows below give T cell receptor beta chains drawn from one sample of a study of T cell responses to AZD1222 COVID-19 vaccine. Assay used: immunoSEQ multiplex PCR; TCRdb lists only in-frame clones, some missing. This table holds fewer than 120,000 clones, roughly 90% found once. Sequenced material: peripheral blood, taken 28 days after the second AZD1222 dose. Source of these receptors: an adult who received the AZD1222 COVID-19 vaccine. Both conserved end residues are part of each CDR3. The order of the fields is clone size, V gene, D gene, J gene, CDR3 DNA, CDR3 protein. The D gene is left open where the match is weak. Clone size is not always given. Where it is, it says once, few, many or a class for expanded clones.

abundance: NA; v_gene: TRBV2; d_gene: TRBD2; j_gene: TRBJ2-5; CDR3nt: TGTGCCAGCAGTGAAGGTAGCGGGGTAGAGACCCAGTACTTC; CDR3aa: CASSEGSGVETQYF
abundance: NA; v_gene: TRBV3-1/TRBV3-2; d_gene: NA; j_gene: TRBJ2-3; CDR3nt: TGTGCCAGCAGCCAAGTGGGTTCGGATACGCAGTATTTT; CDR3aa: CASSQVGSDTQYF
abundance: NA; v_gene: TRBV5-1; d_gene: TRBD1; j_gene: TRBJ1-1; CDR3nt: TGCGCCAGCAGTTCAGACAGGGGCCGTGAAGCTTTCTTT; CDR3aa: CASSSDRGREAFF
abundance: NA; v_gene: TRBV28; d_gene: NA; j_gene: TRBJ1-5; CDR3nt: TGTGCCAGCAGTTCTTCCCGGTCCTATAGCAATCAGCCCCAGCATTTT; CDR3aa: CASSSSRSYSNQPQHF
abundance: NA; v_gene: TRBV11-3; d_gene: NA; j_gene: TRBJ1-4; CDR3nt: TGTGCCAGCAGCAGGGTAGAGGGTGAAAAACTGTTTTTT; CDR3aa: CASSRVEGEKLFF
abundance: once; v_gene: TRBV3-1/TRBV3-2; d_gene: TRBD1; j_gene: TRBJ1-1; CDR3nt: TGTGCCAGCAGCCAAGGGCCACAGGGGTGGTTTGAAGCTTTCTTT; CDR3aa: CASSQGPQGWFEAFF
abundance: NA; v_gene: TRBV6-5; d_gene: TRBD1; j_gene: TRBJ1-1; CDR3nt: TGTGCCAGCAGACTCGGACAGGCTGAAGTGGTTTTCTTT; CDR3aa: CASRLGQAEVVFF
abundance: NA; v_gene: TRBV19; d_gene: NA; j_gene: TRBJ2-3; CDR3nt: TGTGCCAGTAGTTACGGGGGAGTGGAGACAGATACGCAGTATTTT; CDR3aa: CASSYGGVETDTQYF
abundance: NA; v_gene: TRBV19; d_gene: NA; j_gene: TRBJ1-1; CDR3nt: TGTGCCAGTAGTAACGGACAGTACACTGAAGCTTTCTTT; CDR3aa: CASSNGQYTEAFF
abundance: NA; v_gene: TRBV25-1; d_gene: NA; j_gene: TRBJ1-2; CDR3nt: TGTGCCAGCAGTGGAGGACAGATCTCTAACTATGGCTACACCTTC; CDR3aa: CASSGGQISNYGYTF
abundance: NA; v_gene: TRBV19; d_gene: NA; j_gene: TRBJ1-1; CDR3nt: TGTGCCAGTAGTATGAACACTGAAGCTTTCTTT; CDR3aa: CASSMNTEAFF
abundance: NA; v_gene: TRBV30; d_gene: NA; j_gene: TRBJ1-5; CDR3nt: TGTGCCTGGAGTGGGGGGCAGGGAGGTCAGCCCCAGCATTTT; CDR3aa: CAWSGGQGGQPQHF
abundance: NA; v_gene: TRBV7-9; d_gene: TRBD1; j_gene: TRBJ2-7; CDR3nt: TGTGCCAGCAGCATAACCGGGACAGGGGGCGAGCAGTACTTC; CDR3aa: CASSITGTGGEQYF
abundance: NA; v_gene: TRBV11-3; d_gene: NA; j_gene: TRBJ1-5; CDR3nt: TGTGCCAGCAGCTTCATCCCGGGCCAGGGGCACCAGCCCCAGCATTTT; CDR3aa: CASSFIPGQGHQPQHF
abundance: NA; v_gene: TRBV9; d_gene: NA; j_gene: TRBJ2-3; CDR3nt: TGTGCCAGCAGCGTAGGCGGGGCTAGCACAGATACGCAGTATTTT; CDR3aa: CASSVGGASTDTQYF
abundance: NA; v_gene: TRBV9; d_gene: NA; j_gene: TRBJ2-3; CDR3nt: TGTGCCAGCAGCGTAGGGGGCAGGGGGAGGTTTACAGATACGCAGTATTTT; CDR3aa: CASSVGGRGRFTDTQYF
abundance: NA; v_gene: TRBV10-3; d_gene: TRBD1; j_gene: TRBJ2-4; CDR3nt: TGTGCCATCAGCCGGGACAGCTCAAAAAACATTCAGTACTTC; CDR3aa: CAISRDSSKNIQYF
abundance: NA; v_gene: TRBV9; d_gene: NA; j_gene: TRBJ1-6; CDR3nt: TGTGCCAGCAGCGCCCCCGGGAATAATTCACCCCTCCACTTT; CDR3aa: CASSAPGNNSPLHF
abundance: NA; v_gene: TRBV28; d_gene: NA; j_gene: TRBJ1-5; CDR3nt: TGTGCCAGCAGTTTTCTTAGCAATCAGCCCCAGCATTTT; CDR3aa: CASSFLSNQPQHF
abundance: NA; v_gene: TRBV10-3; d_gene: NA; j_gene: TRBJ2-2; CDR3nt: TGTGCCATCACTAACGGGGTCCCCGGGGAGCTGTTTTTT; CDR3aa: CAITNGVPGELFF
abundance: NA; v_gene: TRBV6-2/TRBV6-3; d_gene: TRBD1; j_gene: TRBJ2-2; CDR3nt: TGTGCCAGCAGCAGAACAGGGGAAACCGGGGAGCTGTTTTTT; CDR3aa: CASSRTGETGELFF
abundance: NA; v_gene: TRBV6-5; d_gene: NA; j_gene: TRBJ1-2; CDR3nt: TGTGCCAGCAGTTACTCGGATACTAACTATGGCTACACCTTC; CDR3aa: CASSYSDTNYGYTF
abundance: NA; v_gene: TRBV21-1; d_gene: NA; j_gene: TRBJ2-1; CDR3nt: TGTGCCAGCAGCATGGAGAGCGGGGGTAATGAGCAGTTCTTC; CDR3aa: CASSMESGGNEQFF
abundance: NA; v_gene: TRBV12-3/TRBV12-4; d_gene: NA; j_gene: TRBJ1-1; CDR3nt: TGTGCCAGCGCCTTCCTGGTAGGTACTGAAGCTTTCTTT; CDR3aa: CASAFLVGTEAFF
abundance: once; v_gene: TRBV19; d_gene: NA; j_gene: TRBJ1-1; CDR3nt: TGTGCCAGTAGTATAACCCCACCAGGCTTCGCTGAAGCTTTCTTT; CDR3aa: CASSITPPGFAEAFF
abundance: NA; v_gene: TRBV18; d_gene: NA; j_gene: TRBJ1-5; CDR3nt: TGTGCCAGCTCACCAAGAAGCAATCAGCCCCAGCATTTT; CDR3aa: CASSPRSNQPQHF
abundance: NA; v_gene: TRBV9; d_gene: NA; j_gene: TRBJ1-1; CDR3nt: TGTGCCAGCAGGCTCGGGGGCTTTGGTGAAGCTTTCTTT; CDR3aa: CASRLGGFGEAFF
abundance: once; v_gene: TRBV7-9; d_gene: NA; j_gene: TRBJ1-2; CDR3nt: TGTGCCAGCAGCTCCGAGAAATACTATGGCTACACCTTC; CDR3aa: CASSSEKYYGYTF
abundance: NA; v_gene: TRBV5-1; d_gene: NA; j_gene: TRBJ2-7; CDR3nt: TGCGCCAGCAGCCCGGACCCGAACGAGCAGTACTTC; CDR3aa: CASSPDPNEQYF
abundance: NA; v_gene: TRBV29-1; d_gene: NA; j_gene: TRBJ1-2; CDR3nt: TGCAGCGTTGAAGCCTTACCAGGGACAATTAACGGCTACACCTTC; CDR3aa: CSVEALPGTINGYTF
abundance: NA; v_gene: TRBV18; d_gene: NA; j_gene: TRBJ1-1; CDR3nt: TGTGCCAGCTCCAGGTCCTACGGGAGGGACACTGAAGCTTTCTTT; CDR3aa: CASSRSYGRDTEAFF
abundance: NA; v_gene: TRBV19; d_gene: NA; j_gene: TRBJ1-1; CDR3nt: TGTGCCAGTAGTATAGCCCTCCCCTCGGAAGCTTTCTTT; CDR3aa: CASSIALPSEAFF
abundance: NA; v_gene: TRBV9; d_gene: NA; j_gene: TRBJ2-5; CDR3nt: TGTGCCAGCAGCGCCGACAGGCTGGAGACCCAGTACTTC; CDR3aa: CASSADRLETQYF
abundance: NA; v_gene: TRBV30; d_gene: TRBD1; j_gene: TRBJ2-6; CDR3nt: TGTGCCTGGAGTGGTACTGGGACAGGGGGTTCTGGGGCCAACGTCCTGACTTTC; CDR3aa: CAWSGTGTGGSGANVLTF
abundance: NA; v_gene: TRBV21-1; d_gene: NA; j_gene: TRBJ2-3; CDR3nt: TGTGCCAGCAGGACAGGGGCTAAAGATACGCAGTATTTT; CDR3aa: CASRTGAKDTQYF
abundance: once; v_gene: TRBV13; d_gene: NA; j_gene: TRBJ2-7; CDR3nt: TGTGCCAGCAGCGGGGCAGGGACCTCCTACGAGCAGTACTTC; CDR3aa: CASSGAGTSYEQYF
abundance: once; v_gene: TRBV9; d_gene: TRBD1; j_gene: TRBJ2-1; CDR3nt: TGTGCCAGCAGCGTAAACAGGGGGTCCTACAATGAGCAGTTCTTC; CDR3aa: CASSVNRGSYNEQFF
abundance: few; v_gene: TRBV10-3; d_gene: NA; j_gene: TRBJ1-3; CDR3nt: TGTGCCATGCGGGGGTTTTCCGGAAACACCATATATTTT; CDR3aa: CAMRGFSGNTIYF
abundance: NA; v_gene: TRBV7-9; d_gene: NA; j_gene: TRBJ1-5; CDR3nt: TGTGCCAGCAGCTTAGGGGGCCAGCCCCAGCATTTT; CDR3aa: CASSLGGQPQHF
abundance: NA; v_gene: TRBV7-8; d_gene: NA; j_gene: TRBJ1-5; CDR3nt: TGTGCCAGCAGCCGACAGGAAAATCAGCCCCAGCATTTT; CDR3aa: CASSRQENQPQHF
abundance: NA; v_gene: TRBV5-1; d_gene: NA; j_gene: TRBJ1-2; CDR3nt: TGCGCCAGCAGAGTAGACGTAGGGTTCAACTATGGCTACACCTTC; CDR3aa: CASRVDVGFNYGYTF
abundance: NA; v_gene: TRBV30; d_gene: NA; j_gene: TRBJ1-2; CDR3nt: TGTGCCTGGAGTGGAGCAGGGGATGGCTACACCTTC; CDR3aa: CAWSGAGDGYTF
abundance: NA; v_gene: TRBV3-1/TRBV3-2; d_gene: TRBD2; j_gene: TRBJ2-4; CDR3nt: TGTGCCAGCAGCGGGAGTAGCGGGCCCTCCGTTCAGTACTTC; CDR3aa: CASSGSSGPSVQYF
abundance: once; v_gene: TRBV12-3/TRBV12-4; d_gene: NA; j_gene: TRBJ1-3; CDR3nt: TGTGCCAGCAGTATCCAGGGAAACACCATATATTTT; CDR3aa: CASSIQGNTIYF
abundance: few; v_gene: TRBV24-1; d_gene: TRBD1; j_gene: TRBJ1-1; CDR3nt: TGTGCCACCAGTGATTCGACAGGGGAAGCTTTCTTT; CDR3aa: CATSDSTGEAFF
abundance: NA; v_gene: TRBV30; d_gene: NA; j_gene: TRBJ2-1; CDR3nt: TGTGCCTGGAGTTATAGTGGGGTAATCCAGTTCTTC; CDR3aa: CAWSYSGVIQFF